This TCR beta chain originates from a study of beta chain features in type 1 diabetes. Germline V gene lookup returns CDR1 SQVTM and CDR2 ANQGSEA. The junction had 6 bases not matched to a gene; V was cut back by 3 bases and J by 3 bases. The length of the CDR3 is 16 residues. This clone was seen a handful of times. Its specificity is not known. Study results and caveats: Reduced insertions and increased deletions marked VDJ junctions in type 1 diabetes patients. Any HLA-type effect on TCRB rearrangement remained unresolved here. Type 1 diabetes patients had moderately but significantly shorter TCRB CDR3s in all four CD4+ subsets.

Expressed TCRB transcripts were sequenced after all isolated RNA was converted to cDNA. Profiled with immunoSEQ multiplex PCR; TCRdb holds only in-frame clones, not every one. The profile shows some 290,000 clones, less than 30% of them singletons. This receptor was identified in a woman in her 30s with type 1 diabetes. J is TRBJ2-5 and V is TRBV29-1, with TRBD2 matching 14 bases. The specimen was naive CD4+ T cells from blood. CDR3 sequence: CSVDRLAGGPEETQYF. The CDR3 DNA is TGCAGCGTTGACCGACTAGCGGGAGGGCCGGAAGAGACCCAGTACTTC.